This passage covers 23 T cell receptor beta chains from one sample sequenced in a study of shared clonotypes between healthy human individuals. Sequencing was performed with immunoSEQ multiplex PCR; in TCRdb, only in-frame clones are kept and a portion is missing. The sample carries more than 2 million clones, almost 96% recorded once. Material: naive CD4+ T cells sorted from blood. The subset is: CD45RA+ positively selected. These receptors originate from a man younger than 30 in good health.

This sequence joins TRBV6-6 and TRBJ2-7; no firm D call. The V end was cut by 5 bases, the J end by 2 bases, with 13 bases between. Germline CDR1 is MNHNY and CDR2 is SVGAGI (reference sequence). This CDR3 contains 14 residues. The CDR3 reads CASSRLGPPYEQYF. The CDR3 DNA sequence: TGTGCCAGCAGTCGACTTGGACCGCCCTACGAGCAGTACTTC.

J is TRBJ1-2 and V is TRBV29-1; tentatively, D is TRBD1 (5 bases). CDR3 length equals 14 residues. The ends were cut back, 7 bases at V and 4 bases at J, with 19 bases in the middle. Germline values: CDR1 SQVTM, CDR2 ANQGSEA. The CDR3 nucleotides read TGCAGCGCCAACCTCGGAGGGGAGGGCTATGGCTACACCTTC. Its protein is CSANLGGEGYGYTF.

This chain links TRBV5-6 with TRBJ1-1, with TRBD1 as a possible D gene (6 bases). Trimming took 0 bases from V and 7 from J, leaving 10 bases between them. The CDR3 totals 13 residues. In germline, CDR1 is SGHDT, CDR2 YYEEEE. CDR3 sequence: CASSLGRGHEAFF. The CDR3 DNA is TGTGCCAGCAGCTTGGGCAGGGGCCATGAAGCTTTCTTT. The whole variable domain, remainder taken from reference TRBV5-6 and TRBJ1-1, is DAGVTQSPTHLIKTRGQQVTLRCSPKSGHDTVSWYQQALGQGPQFIFQYYEEEERQRGNFPDRFSGHQFPNYSSELNVNALLLGDSALYLCASSLGRGHEAFFGQGTRLTVV.

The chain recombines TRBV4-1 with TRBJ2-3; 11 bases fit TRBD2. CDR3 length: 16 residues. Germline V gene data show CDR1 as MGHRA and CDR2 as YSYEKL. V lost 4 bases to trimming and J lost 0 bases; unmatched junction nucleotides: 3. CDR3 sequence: CASSLSGGGSTDTQYF. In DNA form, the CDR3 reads TGCGCCAGCAGCCTTAGCGGGGGGGGGAGCACAGATACGCAGTATTTT.

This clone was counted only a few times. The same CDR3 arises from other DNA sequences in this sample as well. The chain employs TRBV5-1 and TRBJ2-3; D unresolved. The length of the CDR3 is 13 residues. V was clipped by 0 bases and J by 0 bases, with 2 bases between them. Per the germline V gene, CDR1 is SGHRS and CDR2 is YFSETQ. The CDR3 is CASSLVSTDTQYF. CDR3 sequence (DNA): TGCGCCAGCAGCTTGGTTAGCACAGATACGCAGTATTTT.

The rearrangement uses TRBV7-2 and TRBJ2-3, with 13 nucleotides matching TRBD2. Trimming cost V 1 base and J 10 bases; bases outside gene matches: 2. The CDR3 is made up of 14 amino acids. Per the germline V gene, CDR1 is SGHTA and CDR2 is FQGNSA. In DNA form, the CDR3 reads TGTGCCAGCAGCTTAGGGACTAGCGGGAGTTCGCAGTATTTT. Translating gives CASSLGTSGSSQYF. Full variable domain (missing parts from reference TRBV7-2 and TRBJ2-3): GAGVSQSPSNKVTEKGKDVELRCDPISGHTALYWYRQSLGQGLEFLIYFQGNSAPDKSGLPSDRFSAERTGGSVSTLTIQRTQQEDSAVYLCASSLGTSGSSQYFGPGTRLTVL.

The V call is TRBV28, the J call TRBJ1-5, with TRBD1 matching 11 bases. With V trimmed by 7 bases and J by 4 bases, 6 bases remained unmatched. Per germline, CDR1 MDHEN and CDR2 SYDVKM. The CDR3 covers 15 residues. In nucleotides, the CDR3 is TGTGCCAGCAACTCCGGGACAGGGGGTAATCAGCCCCAGCATTTT. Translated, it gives CASNSGTGGNQPQHF.

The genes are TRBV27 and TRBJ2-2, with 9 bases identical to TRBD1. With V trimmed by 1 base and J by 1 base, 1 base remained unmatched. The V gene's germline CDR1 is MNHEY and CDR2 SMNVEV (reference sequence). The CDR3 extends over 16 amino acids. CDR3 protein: CASSLWGQGNTGELFF. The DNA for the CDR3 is TGTGCCAGCAGTTTATGGGGACAGGGGAACACCGGGGAGCTGTTTTTT.

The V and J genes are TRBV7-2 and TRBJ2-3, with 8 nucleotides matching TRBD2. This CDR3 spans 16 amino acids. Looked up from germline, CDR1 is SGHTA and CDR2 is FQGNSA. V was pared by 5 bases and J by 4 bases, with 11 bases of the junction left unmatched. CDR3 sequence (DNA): TGTGCCAGCAGCCCCCCTACCGGGAGGGTGGCAGATACGCAGTATTTT. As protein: CASSPPTGRVADTQYF.

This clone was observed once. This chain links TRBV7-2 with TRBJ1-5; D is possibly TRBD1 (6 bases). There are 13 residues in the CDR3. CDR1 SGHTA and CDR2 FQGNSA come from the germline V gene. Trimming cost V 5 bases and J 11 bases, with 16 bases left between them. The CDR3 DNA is TGTGCCAGCAGCCTACAGGGCTCCACGGCCCAGCATTTT. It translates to CASSLQGSTAQHF.

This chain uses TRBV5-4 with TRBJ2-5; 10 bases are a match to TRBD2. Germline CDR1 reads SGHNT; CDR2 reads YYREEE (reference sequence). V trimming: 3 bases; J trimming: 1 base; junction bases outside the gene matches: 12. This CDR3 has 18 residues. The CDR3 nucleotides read TGTGCCAGCAGCTCCGGGACTAGCGTGGGAGTGAGCCAAGAGACCCAGTACTTC. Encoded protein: CASSSGTSVGVSQETQYF.

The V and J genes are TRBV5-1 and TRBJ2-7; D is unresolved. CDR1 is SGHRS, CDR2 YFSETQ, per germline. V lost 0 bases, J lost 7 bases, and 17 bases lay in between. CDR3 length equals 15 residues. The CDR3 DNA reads TGCGCCAGCAGCTTGGTGCTCACTGGCCAGTCAGAGCAGTACTTC. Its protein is CASSLVLTGQSEQYF. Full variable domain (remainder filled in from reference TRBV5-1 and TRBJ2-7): KAGVTQTPRYLIKTRGQQVTLSCSPISGHRSVSWYQQTPGQGLQFLFEYFSETQRNKGNFPGRFSGRQFSNSRSEMNVSTLELGDSALYLCASSLVLTGQSEQYFGPGTRLTVT.

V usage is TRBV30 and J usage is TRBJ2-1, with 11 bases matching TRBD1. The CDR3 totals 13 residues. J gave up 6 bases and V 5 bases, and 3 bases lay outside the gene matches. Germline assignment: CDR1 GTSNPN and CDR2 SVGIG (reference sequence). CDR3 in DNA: TGTGCCTGGCAAGGACAGGGGGCCAATGAGCAGTTCTTC. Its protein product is CAWQGQGANEQFF.

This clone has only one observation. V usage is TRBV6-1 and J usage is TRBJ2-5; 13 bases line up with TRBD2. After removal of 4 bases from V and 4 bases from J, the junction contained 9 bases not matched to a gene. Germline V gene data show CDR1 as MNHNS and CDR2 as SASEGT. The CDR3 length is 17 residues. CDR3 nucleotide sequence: TGTGCCAGCAGTGGGCCCGGACTAGCGGGAGCAGGAGAGACCCAGTACTTC. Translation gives CASSGPGLAGAGETQYF.

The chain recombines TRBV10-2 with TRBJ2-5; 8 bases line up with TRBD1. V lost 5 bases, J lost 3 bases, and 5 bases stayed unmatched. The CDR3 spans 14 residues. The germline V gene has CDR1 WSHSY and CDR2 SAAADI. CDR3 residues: CASSRDRLEETQYF. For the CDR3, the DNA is TGCGCCAGCAGTCGGGACAGGCTTGAAGAGACCCAGTACTTC.

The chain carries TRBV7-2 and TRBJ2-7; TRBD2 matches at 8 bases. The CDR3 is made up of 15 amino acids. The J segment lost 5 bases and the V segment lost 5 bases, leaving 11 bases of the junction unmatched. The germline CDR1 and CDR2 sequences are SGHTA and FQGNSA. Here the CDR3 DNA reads TGTGCCAGCAGCCTACAAAGCGGGAGTGTGAACGAGCAGTACTTC. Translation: CASSLQSGSVNEQYF.

This CDR3 is CASSSRRDFWETQYF. The DNA of the CDR3 is TGTGCCAGCAGCTCCCGCCGGGACTTTTGGGAGACCCAGTACTTC. This chain connects TRBV7-2 to TRBJ2-5; tentative D call: TRBD2 (6 bases). The CDR3 runs to 15 residues. Germline V gene lookup returns CDR1 SGHTA and CDR2 FQGNSA. The V and J ends lost 4 bases and 5 bases respectively, with 17 bases between them.

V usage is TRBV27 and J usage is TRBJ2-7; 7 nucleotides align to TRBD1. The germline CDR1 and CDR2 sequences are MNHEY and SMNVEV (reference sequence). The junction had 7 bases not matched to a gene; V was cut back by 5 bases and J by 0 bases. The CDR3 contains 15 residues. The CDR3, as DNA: TGTGCCAGCAGTACCACGACAGGGCCCTCCTACGAGCAGTACTTC. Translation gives CASSTTTGPSYEQYF.

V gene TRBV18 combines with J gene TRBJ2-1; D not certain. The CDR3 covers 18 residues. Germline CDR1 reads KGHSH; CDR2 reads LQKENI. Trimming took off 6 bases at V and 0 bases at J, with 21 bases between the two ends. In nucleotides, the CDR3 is TGTGCCAGCTCCCCAGAAGTGCTGGGTCCCAGCTCCTACAATGAGCAGTTCTTC. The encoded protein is CASSPEVLGPSSYNEQFF.

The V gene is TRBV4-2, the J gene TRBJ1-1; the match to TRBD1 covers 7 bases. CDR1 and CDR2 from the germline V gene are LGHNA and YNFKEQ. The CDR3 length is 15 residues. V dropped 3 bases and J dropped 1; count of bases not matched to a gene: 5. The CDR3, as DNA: TGTGCCAGCAGCCAGATGACAGGGTCGAACACTGAAGCTTTCTTT. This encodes CASSQMTGSNTEAFF.

CDR3 DNA: TGTGCCAGCAGTGCATTAGGCTTTACTAGCACAGATACGCAGTATTTT. Encoded protein: CASSALGFTSTDTQYF. The chain couples TRBV25-1 to TRBJ2-3; D gene uncertain. V lost 4 bases, J lost 0 bases, and 14 bases lay in between. CDR3 length equals 16 residues. CDR1 and CDR2 (germline): MGHDK, SYGVNS.

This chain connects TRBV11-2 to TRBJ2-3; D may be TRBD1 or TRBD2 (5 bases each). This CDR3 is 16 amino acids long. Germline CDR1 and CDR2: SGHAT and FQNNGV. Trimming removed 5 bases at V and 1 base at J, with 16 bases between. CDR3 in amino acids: CASSLGEGSGTDTQYF. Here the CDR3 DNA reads TGTGCCAGCAGCCTCGGAGAGGGGAGCGGCACAGATACGCAGTATTTT.

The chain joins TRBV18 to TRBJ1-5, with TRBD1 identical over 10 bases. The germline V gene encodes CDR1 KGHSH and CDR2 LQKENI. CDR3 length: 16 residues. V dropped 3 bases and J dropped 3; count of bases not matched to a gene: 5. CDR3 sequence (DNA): TGTGCCAGCTCACCTCCGGACAGGGGGTACAATCAGCCCCAGCATTTT. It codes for CASSPPDRGYNQPQHF.